This T cell receptor beta chain was observed in a study of blood T cell repertoires in COVID-19. Study-wide context: From T cells, B-cell-depleted T cells, or PBMCs came the material, which was cDNA or gDNA.

Original handling: Using reference gene primer amplification, nucleated cell counts were estimated. Produced via immunoSEQ multiplex PCR; TCRdb's table is partial and in-frame only. That table furnishes V, J and clone size, whereas the DNA furnished D and trimming. The data contain more than 90,000 clones, about 92% of them seen just once; the ten biggest clones take up approximately 5.8%. V was clipped by 4 bases and J by 5 bases; unmatched bases: 5. Germline CDR1 is MDHEN and CDR2 is SYDVKM. The CDR3 extends over 14 amino acids. Specimen: peripheral blood. This TCR was recovered from a man in his fifties with active COVID-19. This chain links TRBV28 with TRBJ1-2, with 9 bases lining up with TRBD1. CDR3 residues: CASSSGTGSYGYTF. In nucleotides, the CDR3 is TGTGCCAGCAGTTCTGGGACAGGGTCGTATGGCTACACCTTC.